Shown below are 13 T cell receptor beta chains from a single sample sequenced in a study of CD8 T cells in ankylosing spondylitis. Antigen specificity for these receptors is unknown. Each CDR3 protein is one row after TCRdb ran MiXCR on the 5' RACE reads. The top ten hold under 0.9% of the sample, which has hundreds of thousands of distinct CDR3 sequences, roughly 26% seen once. Study outcomes and limitations: A motif in TCR beta, a set of 8 or 9 highly homologous variants, appeared characteristic of ankylosing spondylitis blood.

Sequencing used blood, either unsorted or a sorted T cell fraction (not recorded which). These receptors all stem from a male donor with ankylosing spondylitis.

The rearrangement joins TRBV27 to TRBJ2-2, with D possibly matching TRBD2 (5 bases). The V gene lost 7 bases and the J gene lost 0 bases, with 18 bases spanning the gap. Germline V gene sequence: CDR1 MNHEY, CDR2 SMNVEV (reference sequence). The CDR3 has 17 residues. The CDR3 here is CASTRRVWGANTGELFF. The CDR3 DNA reads TGTGCCAGCACCCGGCGGGTGTGGGGAGCGAACACCGGGGAGCTGTTTTTT.

This clonotype occurred a few times. The genes are TRBV15 and TRBJ1-1, with D tentatively TRBD1 (6 bases). CDR1 and CDR2 from the germline V gene are LNHNV and YYDKDF (reference sequence). The CDR3 extends over 15 amino acids. The V end lost 5 bases, the J end lost 2 bases, and 15 bases lay between the germline ends. The CDR3 protein is CATSRAKQGNTEAFF. The CDR3 DNA sequence: TGTGCCACCAGCCGGGCAAAACAGGGCAACACTGAAGCTTTCTTT. The full variable domain, completed using reference TRBV15 and TRBJ1-1, is DAMVIQNPRYQVTQFGKPVTLSCSQTLNHNVMYWYQQKSSQAPKLLFHYYDKDFNNEADTPDNFQSRRPNTSFCFLDIRSPGLGDTAMYLCATSRAKQGNTEAFFGQGTRLTVV.

Written as DNA, the CDR3 is TGCAGTCCATGGGTGGGGCTTGGAAACACCATATATTTT. Amino acid sequence: CSPWVGLGNTIYF. The gene calls are TRBV20-1 and TRBJ1-3; maybe TRBD1 (5 bases). Germline CDR1 and CDR2: DFQATT and SNEGSKA (reference sequence). This CDR3 contains 13 residues. Trimming removed 8 bases from V and 3 bases from J, with 14 bases in between.

The V and J genes are TRBV18 and TRBJ2-5; 7 positions agree with TRBD2. J lost 2 bases, V lost 5 bases, and 5 bases had no gene match. Germline CDR1 reads KGHSH; CDR2 reads LQKENI. This CDR3 comprises 14 residues. This CDR3 is CASSSPGLQETQYF. CDR3 bases: TGTGCCAGCTCATCCCCGGGACTACAAGAGACCCAGTACTTC. Supplemented by reference TRBV18 and TRBJ2-5, the full variable domain reads NAGVMQNPRHLVRRRGQEARLRCSPMKGHSHVYWYRQLPEEGLKFMVYLQKENIIDESGMPKERFSAEFPKEGPSILRIQQVVRGDSAAYFCASSSPGLQETQYFGPGTRLLVL.

This chain links TRBV20-1 with TRBJ2-7; D uncertain. Trimming took off 6 bases at V and 6 bases at J, with 15 bases between the two ends. This CDR3 region has 12 residues. In germline, CDR1 is DFQATT, CDR2 SNEGSKA (reference sequence). CDR3 bases: TGCAGTGCCCCGGTGGGGTCGAGCGAGCAGTACTTC. As protein: CSAPVGSSEQYF.

The CDR3 coding sequence is TGTGCCAGCAGCTTGGAAGAGCGGCAGGGTGGGACCCAGTACTTC. It specifies CASSLEERQGGTQYF. The rearrangement joins TRBV5-5 to TRBJ2-5; D may be TRBD1 or TRBD2 (5 bases each). This CDR3 contains 15 residues. The germline V and J ends were trimmed by 0 bases and 7 bases, with 16 bases remaining between them. The germline V gene has CDR1 SGHKS and CDR2 YYEKEE (reference sequence). Together with reference TRBV5-5 and TRBJ2-5, the CDR3 gives the full variable domain: DAGVTQSPTHLIKTRGQQVTLRCSPISGHKSVSWYQQVLGQGPQFIFQYYEKEERGRGNFPDRFSARQFPNYSSELNVNALLLGDSALYLCASSLEERQGGTQYFGPGTRLLVL.

The V and J genes are TRBV18 and TRBJ1-3; 8 bases map to TRBD1. The CDR3 loop spans 16 amino acids. CDR1 KGHSH and CDR2 LQKENI come from the germline V gene. J lost 9 bases, V lost 6 bases, and 16 bases had no gene match. The CDR3 nucleotides read TGTGCCAGCTCCAAATCGGGACAGGCCGCTCGGGGCACCATATATTTT. Translating gives CASSKSGQAARGTIYF.

J is TRBJ1-5 and V is TRBV29-1, with a tentative D call TRBD1 (6 bases). The germline V gene encodes CDR1 SQVTM and CDR2 ANQGSEA. The CDR3 loop spans 12 amino acids. Trimming stripped 7 bases from V and 4 bases from J, with 11 bases between. The CDR3: CSALQGNQPQHF. The CDR3 bases are TGCAGCGCCCTACAGGGAAATCAGCCCCAGCATTTT.

V is TRBV25-1 and J is TRBJ1-2; D remains ambiguous. Deletions cut 1 base from V and 4 bases from J, with 10 bases between. Germline V lookup: CDR1 MGHDK, CDR2 SYGVNS. This CDR3 has 14 residues. DNA for the CDR3: TGTGCCAGCAGTGAATTTGTACAGACCTATGGCTACACCTTC. Amino acid sequence: CASSEFVQTYGYTF.

The gene calls are TRBV20-1 and TRBJ2-3; possibly TRBD2 for D (6 bases). Germline V gene lookup returns CDR1 DFQATT and CDR2 SNEGSKA (reference sequence). V lost 0 bases, J lost 4 bases, and 14 bases lay in between. There are 15 residues in the CDR3. Here the CDR3 DNA reads TGCAGTGCTAGAGATTTACGGGAGTATTCAGATACGCAGTATTTT. This translates into CSARDLREYSDTQYF.

The rearrangement links TRBV7-2 to TRBJ2-3, with 9 positions matching TRBD2. This CDR3 has 15 amino acids. Germline V gives CDR1 SGHTA, CDR2 FQGNSA. V lost 7 bases, J lost 5 bases, and 10 bases stayed unmatched. CDR3 sequence (DNA): TGTGCCAGCACCGCGGCGGGAGGGCCGGGAGATACGCAGTATTTT. It specifies CASTAAGGPGDTQYF.

V is TRBV10-3 and J is TRBJ2-3; TRBD1 might be the D (7 bases). CDR1 ENHRY and CDR2 SYGVKD come from the germline V gene. The CDR3 is 16 residues long. Trimming took off 3 bases at V and 2 bases at J, with 15 bases between the two ends. The CDR3 reads CAISDYGRGDTDTQYF. The CDR3 DNA reads TGTGCCATCAGTGATTACGGCAGGGGGGACACAGATACGCAGTATTTT.

This clonotype was recorded a few times. This chain links TRBV24-1 with TRBJ1-2; D not resolved. The CDR3 sequence is 11 residues long. V was clipped by 0 bases and J by 8 bases, with 3 bases between them. The V gene's germline CDR1 is KGHDR and CDR2 SFDVKD. CDR3 sequence: CATSDLMGYTF. The CDR3, as DNA: TGTGCCACCAGTGATTTGATGGGCTACACCTTC.